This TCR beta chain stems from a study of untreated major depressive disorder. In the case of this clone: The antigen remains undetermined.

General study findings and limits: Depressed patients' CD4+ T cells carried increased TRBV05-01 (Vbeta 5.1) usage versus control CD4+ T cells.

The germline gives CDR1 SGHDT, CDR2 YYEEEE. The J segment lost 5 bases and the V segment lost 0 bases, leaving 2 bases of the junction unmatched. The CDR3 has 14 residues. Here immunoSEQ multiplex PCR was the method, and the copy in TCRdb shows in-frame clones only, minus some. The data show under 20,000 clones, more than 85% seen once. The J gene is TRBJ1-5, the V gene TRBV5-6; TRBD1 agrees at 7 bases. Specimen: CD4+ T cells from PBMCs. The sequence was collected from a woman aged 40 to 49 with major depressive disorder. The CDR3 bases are TGTGCCAGCAGCTTGGGACAGGGATATCAGCCCCAGCATTTT. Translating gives CASSLGQGYQPQHF.